This T cell receptor beta chain was sequenced during a study of T cells after yellow fever vaccination. Study-level findings and limits: Although the secondary response was weaker, it peaked faster, at day 5 versus 15.

On this clonotype itself: The target antigen is unknown. This may stem from a read error, because a much larger clone lies one nucleotide away. The conserved final phenylalanine or tryptophan is absent from the CDR3, which likely points to a read error.

TCRdb recomputed calls from the 5' RACE reads with MiXCR, one row per CDR3 protein. The sample includes about 340,000 distinct CDR3 sequences, approximately 4% seen only once; the top ten take 20% to 25%. This TCR was sampled from a man aged 18 to 30 who received the YFV17D yellow fever vaccine. The sequencing here drew on PBMCs, taken 5 days after the yellow fever booster vaccination.

The CDR3 sequence: CASSQEVVQAVNTEAFL. CDR3 DNA: TGCGCCAGCAGCCAAGAGGTTGTTCAGGCCGTGAACACTGAAGCTTTCCTT. This rearrangement joins TRBV4-1 to TRBJ1-1, with D unresolved. The CDR3 contains 17 residues. CDR1 is MGHRA and CDR2 is YSYEKL in the germline V gene. Trimming took off 0 bases at V and 0 bases at J, with 14 bases between the two ends.